This T cell receptor (beta chain) came from a study of identical twins. About this clonotype: Its specificity is unknown.

Overall study findings and caveats: Diverse VJ usage suggested most zero-insertion clonotypes were not invariant T cells.

Trimming took off 7 bases at V and 1 base at J, with 5 bases between the two ends. Germline V CDR1 and CDR2: MDHEN, SYDVKM. The CDR3 is made up of 11 amino acids. TCRdb called the 5' RACE reads again in MiXCR, with one record for every CDR3 protein. The repertoire holds 410,000 or so distinct CDR3 sequences, with about 18% as singletons. The clonotype comes from a man in his fifties in good health. The sequenced sample was naive T cells sorted from blood. This chain connects TRBV28 to TRBJ2-7; D unclear. The CDR3 reads CASTPSYEQYF. For the CDR3, the DNA is TGTGCCAGCACTCCTTCCTACGAGCAGTACTTC.